A selection of T cell receptor beta chains follows, all from one sample in a study of graft-versus-host responses after intestinal transplantation. The method was immunoSEQ multiplex PCR; TCRdb's version includes in-frame clones alone and lacks a portion of them. The sample includes some 25,000 clones, 85% to 95% of them seen just once. The sequenced sample was PBMCs, obtained 39 days after intestinal transplant. Source of these receptors: a human patient who received an intestinal transplant, so some T cells may come from the graft donor. The CDR3 runs from the conserved cysteine through the conserved F or W.

v_gene: TRBV27
j_gene: TRBJ2-7
CDR3aa: CASSLLSSGTSGSPYSYEQYF

v_gene: TRBV5-8
j_gene: TRBJ2-3
CDR3aa: CATVIRISGTSGSRDF

v_gene: TRBV7-9
j_gene: TRBJ2-1
CDR3aa: CASSSRGRSYNEQFF

v_gene: TRBV6-1
j_gene: TRBJ1-2
CDR3aa: CASTPRTVATYGYTF

v_gene: TRBV18
j_gene: TRBJ1-2
CDR3aa: CASSPSLSGFGYTF

v_gene: TRBV7-3
j_gene: TRBJ2-7
CDR3aa: CASSLGYWTGLSEQYF

v_gene: TRBV5-6
j_gene: TRBJ2-7
CDR3aa: CASSIVLGLSAYEQYF

v_gene: TRBV28
j_gene: TRBJ2-1
CDR3aa: CASSLLSSYNEQFF

v_gene: TRBV15
j_gene: TRBJ2-2
CDR3aa: CATSSGLGELFF

v_gene: TRBV7-3
j_gene: TRBJ2-3
CDR3aa: CASSPTPAGGPADTQYF

v_gene: TRBV27
j_gene: TRBJ2-7
CDR3aa: CASSSWVF

v_gene: TRBV19
j_gene: TRBJ2-5
CDR3aa: CASLKGTSIRETQYF

v_gene: TRBV10-3
j_gene: TRBJ2-1
CDR3aa: CAIGEGGKVDYNEQFF

v_gene: TRBV9
j_gene: TRBJ2-3
CDR3aa: CASSVSAHGTDTQYF

v_gene: TRBV27
j_gene: TRBJ1-2
CDR3aa: CASSRDRDPPKDGYTF

v_gene: TRBV6-6
j_gene: TRBJ2-7
CDR3aa: CASSEFWGRTYEQYF

v_gene: TRBV11-1
j_gene: TRBJ2-1
CDR3aa: CASSHRRGTSNEQFF

v_gene: TRBV6-5
j_gene: TRBJ2-7
CDR3aa: CASSTSGTGYYEQYF

v_gene: TRBV7-9
j_gene: TRBJ1-2
CDR3aa: CASSWGAQGYTF

v_gene: TRBV5-4
j_gene: TRBJ2-5
CDR3aa: CASSFGLAGLETQYF

v_gene: TRBV4-3
j_gene: TRBJ2-3
CDR3aa: CASSQGTGDTDTQYF

v_gene: TRBV4-3
j_gene: TRBJ2-7
CDR3aa: CASSQVGNGEQYF